This paragraph covers one TCR beta chain sequence. Its antigen is undetermined. This CDR3 has 16 residues. CDR1 is LNHDA, CDR2 SQIVND, per germline (reference sequence). V lost 3 bases, J lost 0 bases, and 14 bases lay in between. Sequencing used immunoSEQ multiplex PCR; TCRdb keeps in-frame clones, though not all of them. The sample lists about 370,000 clones, about 85% occurring once. The sample comes from a study of Ad26.COV2.S vaccination and SARS-CoV-2 variants. Study observations and caveats: The authors reported substantial breadth in spike-specific CD8+ and CD4+ T cell responses after vaccination.

Treatment here: roughly 18 received Ad26.COV2.S at low or high dose, single or two shots; about five received placebo; per-sample allocation not given. The samples were gathered on day 63 after the first injection of vaccine or placebo. This receptor was obtained from a person between 18 and 65 years old who received the Ad26.COV2.S COVID-19 vaccine or a placebo. V gene TRBV19 combines with J gene TRBJ2-5; D may match TRBD1 or TRBD2 (6 bases each). The sample was peripheral blood, taken in a trial of Ad26.COV2.S vaccine versus placebo. The CDR3 region is CASSIGRDKYQETQYF. Written as DNA, the CDR3 is TGTGCCAGTAGTATTGGGCGGGACAAGTACCAAGAGACCCAGTACTTC.